The present T cell receptor beta chain was sequenced within a study of T cell changes during pregnancy in multiple sclerosis. The data were produced by immunoSEQ multiplex PCR, yet TCRdb's version contains in-frame clones alone and is incomplete. The sample holds approximately 60,000 clones, approximately 94% seen once. The CDR3 runs 13 residues. Germline V CDR1 and CDR2: PRHDT, FYEKMQ (reference sequence). Deletions cut 3 bases from V and 1 base from J, with 6 bases between. This TCR came from a female donor with multiple sclerosis, enrolled in a pregnancy study. The sample in question was CD8+ T cells from peripheral blood mononuclear cells, obtained in the third trimester of pregnancy. The J gene is TRBJ1-1, the V gene TRBV13; no definite D call. CDR3: CASSFGENTEAFF. The CDR3 DNA is TGTGCCAGCAGCTTCGGAGAGAACACTGAAGCTTTCTTT.